The rows below give T cell receptor beta chains drawn from one sample of a study of T-cell reconstitution after alpha-beta-depleted transplantation in children. MiXCR, run by TCRdb on the PCR reads, gives a single entry per CDR3 protein. This sample has roughly 340,000 distinct CDR3 sequences, with 15% to 20% found just once. Sequenced material: PBMCs, mostly from graft donor cells, taken 360 days after TCRalphabeta/CD19-depleted stem cell transplant. These TCRs come from a male patient aged 2-9 years who had a stem cell transplant for acute lymphoblastic leukemia, so the T cells may come from the graft donor. CDR3s include the opening cysteine and the closing phenylalanine or tryptophan. The D gene is left open where the match is weak. Clone size is given for some rows only: seen once, a few or many times, or a class if the clone is expanded.

J gene: TRBJ2-2; clone size: few; D gene: TRBD2; V gene: TRBV4-3; CDR3 DNA: TGCGCCAGCAGCCAAGGAAAATTCTGGACTAGCGTGAACACCGGGGAGCTGTTTTTT; CDR3 protein: CASSQGKFWTSVNTGELFF
J gene: TRBJ2-7; clone size: .; D gene: .; V gene: TRBV4-3; CDR3 DNA: TGCGCCAGCAGCCAAGACGAGACAGCCCAAATCTTCTACGAGCAGTACTTC; CDR3 protein: CASSQDETAQIFYEQYF
J gene: TRBJ2-7; clone size: many; D gene: .; V gene: TRBV7-2; CDR3 DNA: TGTGCCAGCAGCTTAGGTGTAGGGGAATACGAGCAGTACTTC; CDR3 protein: CASSLGVGEYEQYF
J gene: TRBJ2-5; clone size: .; D gene: .; V gene: TRBV7-8; CDR3 DNA: TGTGCCAGCAGCCCGCACAGGTCGGCGGAGACCCAGTACTTC; CDR3 protein: CASSPHRSAETQYF
J gene: TRBJ1-2; clone size: many; D gene: .; V gene: TRBV5-1; CDR3 DNA: TGCGCCAGCAGCTGGGGGGACAACTATGGCTACACCTTC; CDR3 protein: CASSWGDNYGYTF
J gene: TRBJ2-2; clone size: few; D gene: .; V gene: TRBV15; CDR3 DNA: TGTGCCACCAGCAGATTCCGACGGGGGACCCGGCCTGCCGGGGAGCTGTTTTTT; CDR3 protein: CATSRFRRGTRPAGELFF
J gene: TRBJ1-5; clone size: few; D gene: TRBD1; V gene: TRBV12-3/TRBV12-4; CDR3 DNA: TGTGCCAGCAGTATCGGACAGGGACACAATCAGCCCCAGCATTTT; CDR3 protein: CASSIGQGHNQPQHF
J gene: TRBJ2-7; clone size: .; D gene: TRBD1; V gene: TRBV12-3/TRBV12-4; CDR3 DNA: TGTGCCAGCAGTTTAACAGGGGGCGTTTCGGGGCAGTACTTC; CDR3 protein: CASSLTGGVSGQYF
J gene: TRBJ2-5; clone size: few; D gene: .; V gene: TRBV14; CDR3 DNA: TGTGCCAGCAGCCAAGCCCTGGTGGGAGAGACCCAGTACTTC; CDR3 protein: CASSQALVGETQYF
J gene: TRBJ1-6; clone size: .; D gene: .; V gene: TRBV18; CDR3 DNA: TGTGCCAGCTCAACAGGGCCCTGGTCACCCCTCCACTTT; CDR3 protein: CASSTGPWSPLHF
J gene: TRBJ1-5; clone size: .; D gene: .; V gene: TRBV7-8; CDR3 DNA: TGTGCCAGCAGCTTAGACGGAGGAATCTTGTGGGGTAGCAATCAGCCCCAGCATTTT; CDR3 protein: CASSLDGGILWGSNQPQHF
J gene: TRBJ2-1; clone size: few; D gene: TRBD2; V gene: TRBV7-9; CDR3 DNA: TGTGCCAGCAGCTTAGTTCCTAGCGGGCACGTGAACAATGAGCAGTTCTTC; CDR3 protein: CASSLVPSGHVNNEQFF
J gene: TRBJ2-5; clone size: .; D gene: .; V gene: TRBV27; CDR3 DNA: TGTGCCAGCGGAGGTTTAGGAGAGACCCAGTACTTC; CDR3 protein: CASGGLGETQYF
J gene: TRBJ2-3; clone size: .; D gene: .; V gene: TRBV3-1; CDR3 DNA: TGTGCCAGCAGCTCGCGGTCCCTCACAGATACGCAGTATTTT; CDR3 protein: CASSSRSLTDTQYF
J gene: TRBJ2-7; clone size: .; D gene: TRBD1; V gene: TRBV4-2; CDR3 DNA: TGTGCCAGCAGCCGCCGGGACAGCCAATACGAGCAGTACTTC; CDR3 protein: CASSRRDSQYEQYF
J gene: TRBJ2-7; clone size: .; D gene: TRBD1; V gene: TRBV28; CDR3 DNA: TGTGCCAGCAGTACGATCTCCGGGACAGGGGGCGGGGATGGGCTCTACGAGCAGTACTTC; CDR3 protein: CASSTISGTGGGDGLYEQYF
J gene: TRBJ2-5; clone size: few; D gene: TRBD2; V gene: TRBV27; CDR3 DNA: TGTGCCAGCACCGGGACTAGCAGTGAGACCCAGTACTTC; CDR3 protein: CASTGTSSETQYF
J gene: TRBJ2-1; clone size: .; D gene: TRBD2; V gene: TRBV20-1; CDR3 DNA: TGCAGTGCTAGAGCGGCTAGCGGGAGGGCCTTCGCCTACAATGAGCAGTTCTTC; CDR3 protein: CSARAASGRAFAYNEQFF
J gene: TRBJ2-2; clone size: .; D gene: .; V gene: TRBV30; CDR3 DNA: TGTGCCTGGAAGGGGAGGACGAACACCGGGGAGCTGTTTTTT; CDR3 protein: CAWKGRTNTGELFF
J gene: TRBJ2-5; clone size: few; D gene: TRBD1; V gene: TRBV12-3/TRBV12-4; CDR3 DNA: TGTGCCAGCAGTTCCTCCACAGGGGAAGAGACCCAGTACTTC; CDR3 protein: CASSSSTGEETQYF
J gene: TRBJ2-1; clone size: few; D gene: TRBD2; V gene: TRBV5-1; CDR3 DNA: TGCGCCAGCAGCTTGGACCTAGCGGGGGGTTCTGATGAGCAGTTCTTC; CDR3 protein: CASSLDLAGGSDEQFF
J gene: TRBJ2-1; clone size: .; D gene: .; V gene: TRBV7-2; CDR3 DNA: TGTGCCAGCAGCCAGACATACGGAGGCTACAATGAGCAGTTCTTC; CDR3 protein: CASSQTYGGYNEQFF
J gene: TRBJ1-4; clone size: .; D gene: .; V gene: TRBV7-6; CDR3 DNA: TGTGCCAGCAGCCGCTCTCTTATGGGGAATGAAAAACTGTTTTTT; CDR3 protein: CASSRSLMGNEKLFF
J gene: TRBJ1-3; clone size: .; D gene: .; V gene: TRBV6-5; CDR3 DNA: TGTGCCAGCAGTTACTCGCGGGGGGCCTCCTCTGGAAACACCATATATTTT; CDR3 protein: CASSYSRGASSGNTIYF
J gene: TRBJ2-5; clone size: few; D gene: .; V gene: TRBV9; CDR3 DNA: TGTGCCAGCAGCGTAGAGGGAGGAAGATGGGAGACCCAGTACTTC; CDR3 protein: CASSVEGGRWETQYF
J gene: TRBJ2-7; clone size: .; D gene: .; V gene: TRBV10-3; CDR3 DNA: TGTGCCTCCTCTCCCGGGGGAGACTACGAGCAGTACTTC; CDR3 protein: CASSPGGDYEQYF
J gene: TRBJ2-1; clone size: many; D gene: .; V gene: TRBV12-3/TRBV12-4; CDR3 DNA: TGTGCCAGCAGTTTCCGGGAGTACAATGAGCAGTTCTTC; CDR3 protein: CASSFREYNEQFF
J gene: TRBJ2-1; clone size: .; D gene: .; V gene: TRBV5-1; CDR3 DNA: TGCGCCAGCAGCCTGACCTGGAGGGAACTGGGAAATGAGCAGTTCTTC; CDR3 protein: CASSLTWRELGNEQFF
J gene: TRBJ2-3; clone size: .; D gene: .; V gene: TRBV7-8; CDR3 DNA: TGTGCCAGCAGTTCTCAGGGTGTCACAGATACGCAGTATTTT; CDR3 protein: CASSSQGVTDTQYF
J gene: TRBJ2-1; clone size: .; D gene: .; V gene: TRBV15; CDR3 DNA: TGTGCCACCAGCCCCGACTACAATGAGCAGTTCTTC; CDR3 protein: CATSPDYNEQFF
J gene: TRBJ2-1; clone size: many; D gene: TRBD2; V gene: TRBV12-3/TRBV12-4; CDR3 DNA: TGTGCCAGCAGTCCTCAGGGGACTAGCGGGAGTCTGTTCTTC; CDR3 protein: CASSPQGTSGSLFF
J gene: TRBJ2-5; clone size: .; D gene: .; V gene: TRBV2; CDR3 DNA: TGTGCCAGCAGTGAGGACAGCCAAGAGACCCAGTACTTC; CDR3 protein: CASSEDSQETQYF
J gene: TRBJ2-2; clone size: .; D gene: .; V gene: TRBV4-1; CDR3 DNA: TGCGCCAGCAGCGTACAGGGATTGAGCACCGGGGAGCTGTTTTTT; CDR3 protein: CASSVQGLSTGELFF
J gene: TRBJ2-3; clone size: once; D gene: TRBD2; V gene: TRBV28; CDR3 DNA: TGTGCCAGCAGCCGCGGGAGGGCCTTTGGCACAGATACGCAGTATTTT; CDR3 protein: CASSRGRAFGTDTQYF
J gene: TRBJ2-4; clone size: .; D gene: TRBD2; V gene: TRBV18; CDR3 DNA: TGTGCCAGCTCACCCACAGCGGGAGGAGAAAACATTCAGTACTTC; CDR3 protein: CASSPTAGGENIQYF
J gene: TRBJ2-7; clone size: few; D gene: TRBD2; V gene: TRBV20-1; CDR3 DNA: TGCAGTGCTAGGCGGCAAGGGCGGGGGTACGAGCAGTACTTC; CDR3 protein: CSARRQGRGYEQYF
J gene: TRBJ2-3; clone size: .; D gene: TRBD1; V gene: TRBV28; CDR3 DNA: TGTGCCAGCAGGCCGGACAGGGGAACCACAGATACGCAGTATTTT; CDR3 protein: CASRPDRGTTDTQYF
J gene: TRBJ1-2; clone size: many; D gene: .; V gene: TRBV5-1; CDR3 DNA: TGCGCCAGCAGCTTAACCAGAAGTGATGACTATGGCTACACCTTC; CDR3 protein: CASSLTRSDDYGYTF
J gene: TRBJ2-7; clone size: many; D gene: .; V gene: TRBV4-1; CDR3 DNA: TGCGCCAGCAGCCAGGCAGGGACGACGGATTACGAGCAGTACTTC; CDR3 protein: CASSQAGTTDYEQYF
J gene: TRBJ2-3; clone size: many; D gene: .; V gene: TRBV12-3/TRBV12-4; CDR3 DNA: TGTGCCAGCAGTAGGACCGCCGACTTCACAGATACGCAGTATTTT; CDR3 protein: CASSRTADFTDTQYF
J gene: TRBJ1-2; clone size: .; D gene: TRBD1; V gene: TRBV20-1; CDR3 DNA: TGCAGTGCTAGAGATGGGACAGGGGGCGGGTATGGCTACACCTTC; CDR3 protein: CSARDGTGGGYGYTF
J gene: TRBJ1-2; clone size: many; D gene: .; V gene: TRBV4-2; CDR3 DNA: TGTGCCAGCAGCCACCCTAGTTGGGGGGCAGGCTATGGCTACACCTTC; CDR3 protein: CASSHPSWGAGYGYTF
J gene: TRBJ1-1; clone size: few; D gene: .; V gene: TRBV7-6; CDR3 DNA: TGTGCCAGCAGCTACAGTTGGGGGGACACTGAAGCTTTCTTT; CDR3 protein: CASSYSWGDTEAFF
J gene: TRBJ2-3; clone size: few; D gene: .; V gene: TRBV20-1; CDR3 DNA: TGCAGTGCTAGAGTACCACACACAGATACGCAGTATTTT; CDR3 protein: CSARVPHTDTQYF
J gene: TRBJ1-3; clone size: few; D gene: .; V gene: TRBV7-2; CDR3 DNA: TGTGCCAGCAGCCCCTTGACAACCTTCTTCTCTGGAAACACCATATATTTT; CDR3 protein: CASSPLTTFFSGNTIYF
J gene: TRBJ2-7; clone size: few; D gene: .; V gene: TRBV6-2/TRBV6-3; CDR3 DNA: TGTGCCAGCAGTCCTAAAGCCTACGAGCAGTACTTC; CDR3 protein: CASSPKAYEQYF
J gene: TRBJ1-5; clone size: few; D gene: .; V gene: TRBV4-2; CDR3 DNA: TGTGCCAGCAGCCAAGTAGGAAGGGACGAGCCCCAGCATTTT; CDR3 protein: CASSQVGRDEPQHF
J gene: TRBJ2-7; clone size: .; D gene: .; V gene: TRBV18; CDR3 DNA: TGTGCCAGCTCATCGGGGGGACAGGCCTACGAGCAGTACTTC; CDR3 protein: CASSSGGQAYEQYF
J gene: TRBJ2-1; clone size: .; D gene: TRBD1; V gene: TRBV7-6; CDR3 DNA: TGTGCCAGCAGCTTACACCACAGGGGTCGGATTTACAATGAGCAGTTCTTC; CDR3 protein: CASSLHHRGRIYNEQFF
J gene: TRBJ2-4; clone size: many; D gene: .; V gene: TRBV5-5; CDR3 DNA: TGTGCCAGCAGCTTGGGAGGGAGGAACATTCAGTACTTC; CDR3 protein: CASSLGGRNIQYF
J gene: TRBJ2-2; clone size: many; D gene: TRBD1; V gene: TRBV28; CDR3 DNA: TGTGCCAGCAGTGTACGTGGACAGGGCTACCCCGGGGAGCTGTTTTTT; CDR3 protein: CASSVRGQGYPGELFF
J gene: TRBJ2-5; clone size: .; D gene: TRBD2; V gene: TRBV12-3/TRBV12-4; CDR3 DNA: TGTGCCAGCAGTTCTGACCCGGGACTAGCCTTGTTGGATAAAGAGACCCAGTACTTC; CDR3 protein: CASSSDPGLALLDKETQYF